This T cell receptor (beta chain) emerged from a study of T cell repertoires in cytomegalovirus infection. Whole-study context: As its CMV epitopes, the study selected recently identified HLA-C-restricted and well-studied HLA-B-restricted targets.

This clonotype was seen only a few times. The antigen is not known. Germline V gives CDR1 SQVTM, CDR2 ANQGSEA. This CDR3 has 14 amino acids. Trimming cost V 6 bases and J 0 bases; bases outside gene matches: 4. TCRdb independently ran MiXCR on the reads; one entry per CDR3 protein. Of 700,000 to 900,000 distinct CDR3 sequences in the sample, about 28% were seen once. This TCR derives from a human donor in good health (CMV status not recorded). Some clones in this sample may be carry-over from other donors' samples. The sample in question was cultured CD8+ T cells from PBMCs, obtained from culture after CMV antigen stimulation. The V and J genes are TRBV29-1 and TRBJ1-1, with TRBD1 identical over 10 bases. CDR3 sequence reads: CSVAGTGVNTEAFF. The CDR3 DNA reads TGCAGCGTCGCCGGGACAGGGGTGAACACTGAAGCTTTCTTT.